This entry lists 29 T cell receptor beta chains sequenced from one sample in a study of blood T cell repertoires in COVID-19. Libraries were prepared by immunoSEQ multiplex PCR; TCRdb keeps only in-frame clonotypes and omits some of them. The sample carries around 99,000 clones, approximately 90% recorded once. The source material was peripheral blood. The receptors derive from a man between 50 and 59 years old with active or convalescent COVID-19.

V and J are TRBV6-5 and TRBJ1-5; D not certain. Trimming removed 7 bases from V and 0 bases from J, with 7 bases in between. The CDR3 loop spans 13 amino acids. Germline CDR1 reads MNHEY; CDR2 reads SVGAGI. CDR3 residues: CASTGDSNQPQHF. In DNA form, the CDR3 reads TGTGCCAGCACCGGGGATAGCAATCAGCCCCAGCATTTT.

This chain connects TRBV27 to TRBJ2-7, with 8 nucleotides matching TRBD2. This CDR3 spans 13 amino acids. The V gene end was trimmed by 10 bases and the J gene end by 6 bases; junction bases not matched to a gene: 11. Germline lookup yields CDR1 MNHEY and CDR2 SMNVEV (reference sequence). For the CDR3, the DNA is TGTGCCACTCAGAGGGCGGGGGGCTTCGAGCAGTACTTC. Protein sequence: CATQRAGGFEQYF.

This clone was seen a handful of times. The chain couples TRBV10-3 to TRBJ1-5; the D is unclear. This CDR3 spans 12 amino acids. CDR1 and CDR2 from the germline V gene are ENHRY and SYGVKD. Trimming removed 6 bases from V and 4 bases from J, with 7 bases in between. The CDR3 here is CAISPSNQPQHF. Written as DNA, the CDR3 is TGTGCCATCAGCCCCTCTAATCAGCCCCAGCATTTT.

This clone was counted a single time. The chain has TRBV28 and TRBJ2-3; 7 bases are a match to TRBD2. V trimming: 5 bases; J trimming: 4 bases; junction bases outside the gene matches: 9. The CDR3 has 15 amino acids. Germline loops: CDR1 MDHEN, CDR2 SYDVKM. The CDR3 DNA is TGTGCCAGCAGTCCCCGCGGGGGAGAGGCAGATACGCAGTATTTT. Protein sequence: CASSPRGGEADTQYF.

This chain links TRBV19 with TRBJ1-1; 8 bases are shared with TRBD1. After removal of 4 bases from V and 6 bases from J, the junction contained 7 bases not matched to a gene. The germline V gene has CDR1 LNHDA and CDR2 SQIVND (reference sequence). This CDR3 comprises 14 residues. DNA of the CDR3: TGTGCCAGTAGTAGCCTACAGGGGGTCCCTGAAGCTTTCTTT. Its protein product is CASSSLQGVPEAFF.

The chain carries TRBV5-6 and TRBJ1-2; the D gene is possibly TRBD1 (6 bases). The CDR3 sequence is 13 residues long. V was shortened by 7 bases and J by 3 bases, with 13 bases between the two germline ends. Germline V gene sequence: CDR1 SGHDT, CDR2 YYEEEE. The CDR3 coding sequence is TGTGCCAGCCGACGACAGGATCACTATGGCTACACCTTC. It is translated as CASRRQDHYGYTF. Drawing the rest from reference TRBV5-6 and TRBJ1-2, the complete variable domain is DAGVTQSPTHLIKTRGQQVTLRCSPKSGHDTVSWYQQALGQGPQFIFQYYEEEERQRGNFPDRFSGHQFPNYSSELNVNALLLGDSALYLCASRRQDHYGYTFGSGTRLTVV.

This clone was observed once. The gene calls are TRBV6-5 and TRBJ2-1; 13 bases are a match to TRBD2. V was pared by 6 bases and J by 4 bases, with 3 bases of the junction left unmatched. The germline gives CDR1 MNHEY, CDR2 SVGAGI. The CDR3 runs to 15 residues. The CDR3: CASSKGLAGYNEQFF. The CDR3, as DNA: TGTGCCAGCAGCAAGGGACTAGCGGGATACAATGAGCAGTTCTTC.

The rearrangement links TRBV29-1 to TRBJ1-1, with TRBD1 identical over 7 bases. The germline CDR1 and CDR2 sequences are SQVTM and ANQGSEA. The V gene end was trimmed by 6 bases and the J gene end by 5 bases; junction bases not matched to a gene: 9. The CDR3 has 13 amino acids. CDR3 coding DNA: TGCAGCGTCGCTCGACAGGGTGGGACTGAAGCTTTCTTT. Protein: CSVARQGGTEAFF.

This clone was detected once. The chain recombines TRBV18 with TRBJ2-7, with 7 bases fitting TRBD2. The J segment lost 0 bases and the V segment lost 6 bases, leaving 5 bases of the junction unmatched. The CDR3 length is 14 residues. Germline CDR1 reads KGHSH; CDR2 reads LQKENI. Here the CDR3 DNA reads TGTGCCAGCTCCCCCGGGACTATCTCCTACGAGCAGTACTTC. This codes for CASSPGTISYEQYF.

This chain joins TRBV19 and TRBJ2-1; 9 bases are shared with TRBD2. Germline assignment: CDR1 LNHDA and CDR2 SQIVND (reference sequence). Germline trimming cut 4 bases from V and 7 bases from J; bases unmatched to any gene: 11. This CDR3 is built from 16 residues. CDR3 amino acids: CASSRLAGGPMNEQFF. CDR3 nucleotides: TGTGCCAGTAGTAGGCTCGCGGGAGGGCCAATGAATGAGCAGTTCTTC.

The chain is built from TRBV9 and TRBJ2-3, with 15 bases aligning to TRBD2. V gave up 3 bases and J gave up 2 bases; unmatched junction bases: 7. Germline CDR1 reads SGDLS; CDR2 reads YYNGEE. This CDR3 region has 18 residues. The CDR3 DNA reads TGTGCCAGCAGCGATGGACTAGCGGGAGGGCTCAACACAGATACGCAGTATTTT. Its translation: CASSDGLAGGLNTDTQYF. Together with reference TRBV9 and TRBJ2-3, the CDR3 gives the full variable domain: DSGVTQTPKHLITATGQRVTLRCSPRSGDLSVYWYQQSLDQGLQFLIQYYNGEERAKGNILERFSAQQFPDLHSELNLSSLELGDSALYFCASSDGLAGGLNTDTQYFGPGTRLTVL.

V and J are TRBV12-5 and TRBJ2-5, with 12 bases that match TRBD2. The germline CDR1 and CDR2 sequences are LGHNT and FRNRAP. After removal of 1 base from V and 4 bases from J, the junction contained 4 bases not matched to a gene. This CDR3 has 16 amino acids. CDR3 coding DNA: TGTGCTAGTGGTTTGGGACTAGCGGGAGAGGGAGAGACCCAGTACTTC. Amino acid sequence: CASGLGLAGEGETQYF.

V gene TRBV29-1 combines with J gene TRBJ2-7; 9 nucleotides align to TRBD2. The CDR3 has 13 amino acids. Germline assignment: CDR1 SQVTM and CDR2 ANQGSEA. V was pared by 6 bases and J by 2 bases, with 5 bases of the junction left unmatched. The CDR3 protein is CSVVAGEPYEQYF. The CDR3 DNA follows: TGCAGCGTGGTAGCGGGAGAACCCTACGAGCAGTACTTC.

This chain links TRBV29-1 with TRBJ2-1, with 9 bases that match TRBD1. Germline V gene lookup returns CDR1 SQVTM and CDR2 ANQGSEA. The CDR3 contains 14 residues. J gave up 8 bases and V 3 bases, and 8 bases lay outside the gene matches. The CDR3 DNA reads TGCAGCGTTGATGGGACAGGGAATTTCCATGAGCAGTTCTTC. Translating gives CSVDGTGNFHEQFF.

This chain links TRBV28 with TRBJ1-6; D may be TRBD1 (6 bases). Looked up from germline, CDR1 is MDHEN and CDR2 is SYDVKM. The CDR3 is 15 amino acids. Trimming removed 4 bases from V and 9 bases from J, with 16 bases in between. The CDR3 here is CASSSAPRGASPLHF. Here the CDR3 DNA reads TGTGCCAGCAGTTCAGCCCCTCGGGGGGCTTCACCCCTCCACTTT. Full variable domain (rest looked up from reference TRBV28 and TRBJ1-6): DVKVTQSSRYLVKRTGEKVFLECVQDMDHENMFWYRQDPGLGLRLIYFSYDVKMKEKGDIPEGYSVSREKKERFSLILESASTNQTSMYLCASSSAPRGASPLHFGNGTRLTVT.

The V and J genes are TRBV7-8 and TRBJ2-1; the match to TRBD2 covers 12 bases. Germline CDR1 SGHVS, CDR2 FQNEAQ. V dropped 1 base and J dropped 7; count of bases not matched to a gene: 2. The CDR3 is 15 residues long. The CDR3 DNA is TGTGCCAGCAGCTTAGGCCTAGCGGGAGGGAATGAGCAGTTCTTC. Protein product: CASSLGLAGGNEQFF. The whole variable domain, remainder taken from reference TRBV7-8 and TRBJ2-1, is GAGVSQSPRYKVAKRGQDVALRCDPISGHVSLFWYQQALGQGPEFLTYFQNEAQLDKSGLPSDRFFAERPEGSVSTLKIQRTQQEDSAVYLCASSLGLAGGNEQFFGPGTRLTVL.

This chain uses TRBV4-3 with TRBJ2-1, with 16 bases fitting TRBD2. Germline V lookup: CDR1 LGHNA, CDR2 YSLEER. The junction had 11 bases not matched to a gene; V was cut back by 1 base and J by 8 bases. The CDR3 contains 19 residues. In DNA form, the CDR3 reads TGCGCCAGCAGCCAAGGATCCACGGGACTAGCGGGAGGGCGGGATGAGCAGTTCTTC. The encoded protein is CASSQGSTGLAGGRDEQFF.

The CDR3 region is CAWSADREVTEAFF. The CDR3 DNA sequence: TGTGCCTGGAGTGCCGACAGGGAGGTCACTGAAGCTTTCTTT. V and J are TRBV30 and TRBJ1-1; TRBD1 agrees at 7 bases. Looked up from germline, CDR1 is GTSNPN and CDR2 is SVGIG (reference sequence). J gave up 4 bases and V 1 base, and 6 bases lay outside the gene matches. This CDR3 contains 14 residues.

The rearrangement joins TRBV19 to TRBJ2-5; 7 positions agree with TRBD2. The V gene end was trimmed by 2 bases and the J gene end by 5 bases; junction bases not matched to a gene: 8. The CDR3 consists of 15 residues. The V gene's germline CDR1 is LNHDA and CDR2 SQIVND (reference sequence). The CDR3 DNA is TGTGCCAGTAGTATATACGCGGGAGTATCCGAGACCCAGTACTTC. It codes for CASSIYAGVSETQYF.

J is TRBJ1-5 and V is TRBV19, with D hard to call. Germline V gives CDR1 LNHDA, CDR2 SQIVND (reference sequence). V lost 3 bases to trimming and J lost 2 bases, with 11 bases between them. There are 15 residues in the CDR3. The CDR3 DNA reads TGTGCCAGTAGTATCCCCAGACGGGGCAATCAGCCCCAGCATTTT. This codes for CASSIPRRGNQPQHF.

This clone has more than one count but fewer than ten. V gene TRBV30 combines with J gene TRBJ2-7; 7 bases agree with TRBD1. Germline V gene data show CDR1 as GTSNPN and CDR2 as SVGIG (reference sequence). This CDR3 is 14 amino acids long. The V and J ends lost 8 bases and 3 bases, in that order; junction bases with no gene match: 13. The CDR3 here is CARQGPGGIYEQYF. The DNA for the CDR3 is TGTGCCCGGCAAGGTCCAGGGGGAATCTACGAGCAGTACTTC.

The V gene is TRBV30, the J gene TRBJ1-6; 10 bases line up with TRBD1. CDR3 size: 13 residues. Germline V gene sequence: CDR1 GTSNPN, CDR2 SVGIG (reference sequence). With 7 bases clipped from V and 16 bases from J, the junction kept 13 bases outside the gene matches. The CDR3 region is CAFRDRGTRSLHF. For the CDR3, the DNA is TGTGCCTTCCGGGACAGGGGCACCCGTAGTCTCCACTTT.

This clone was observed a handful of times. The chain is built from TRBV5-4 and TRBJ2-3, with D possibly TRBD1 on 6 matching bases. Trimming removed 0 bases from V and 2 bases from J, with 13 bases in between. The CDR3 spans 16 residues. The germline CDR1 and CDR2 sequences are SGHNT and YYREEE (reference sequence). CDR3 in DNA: TGTGCCAGCAGCTTGGATCGGGACACTTTCACAGATACGCAGTATTTT. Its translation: CASSLDRDTFTDTQYF. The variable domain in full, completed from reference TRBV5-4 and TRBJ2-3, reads ETGVTQSPTHLIKTRGQQVTLRCSSQSGHNTVSWYQQALGQGPQFIFQYYREEENGRGNFPPRFSGLQFPNYSSELNVNALELDDSALYLCASSLDRDTFTDTQYFGPGTRLTVL.

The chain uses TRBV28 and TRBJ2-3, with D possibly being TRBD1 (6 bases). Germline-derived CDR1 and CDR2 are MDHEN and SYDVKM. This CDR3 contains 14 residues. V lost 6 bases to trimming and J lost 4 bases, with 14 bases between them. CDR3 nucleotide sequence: TGTGCCAGCAGACCTACAGGGCGGTCAGATACGCAGTATTTT. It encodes CASRPTGRSDTQYF.

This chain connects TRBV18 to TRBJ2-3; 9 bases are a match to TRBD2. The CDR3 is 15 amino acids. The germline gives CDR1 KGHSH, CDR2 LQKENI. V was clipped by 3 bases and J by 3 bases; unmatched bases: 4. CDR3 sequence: CASSPLAGATDTQYF. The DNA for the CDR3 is TGTGCCAGCTCACCTTTAGCGGGAGCTACAGATACGCAGTATTTT.

CDR3 DNA sequence: TGTGCCAGCAGTCGGATAGCGGATACCGGGGAGCTGTTTTTT. It codes for CASSRIADTGELFF. This chain joins TRBV6-6 and TRBJ2-2; a weak D match, TRBD2 (6 bases). CDR3 length equals 14 residues. The V end lost 5 bases, the J end lost 5 bases, and 12 bases lay between the germline ends. Germline lookup yields CDR1 MNHNY and CDR2 SVGAGI (reference sequence).

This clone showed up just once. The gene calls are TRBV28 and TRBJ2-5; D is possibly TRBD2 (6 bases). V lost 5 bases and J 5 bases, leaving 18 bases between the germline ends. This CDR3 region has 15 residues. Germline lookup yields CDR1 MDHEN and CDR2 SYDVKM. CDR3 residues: CASSKDRETGETQYF. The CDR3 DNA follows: TGTGCCAGCAGTAAGGACCGGGAGACGGGGGAGACCCAGTACTTC.

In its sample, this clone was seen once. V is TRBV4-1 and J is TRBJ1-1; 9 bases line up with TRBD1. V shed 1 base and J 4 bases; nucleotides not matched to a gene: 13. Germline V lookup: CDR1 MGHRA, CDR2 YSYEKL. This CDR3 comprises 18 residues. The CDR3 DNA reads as TGCGCCAGCAGCCAAGGCACAGGGGGCTGGGTTAAGGGCACTGAAGCTTTCTTT. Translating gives CASSQGTGGWVKGTEAFF.

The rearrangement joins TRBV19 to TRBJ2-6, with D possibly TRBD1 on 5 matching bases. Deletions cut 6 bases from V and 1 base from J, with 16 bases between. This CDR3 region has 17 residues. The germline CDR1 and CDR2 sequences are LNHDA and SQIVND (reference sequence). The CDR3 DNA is TGTGCCAGTAGCAACGAGCAAGGGGTATCTGGGGCCAACGTCCTGACTTTC. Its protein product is CASSNEQGVSGANVLTF. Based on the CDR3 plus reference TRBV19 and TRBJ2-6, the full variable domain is DGGITQSPKYLFRKEGQNVTLSCEQNLNHDAMYWYRQDPGQGLRLIYYSQIVNDFQKGDIAEGYSVSREKKESFPLTVTSAQKNPTAFYLCASSNEQGVSGANVLTFGAGSRLTVL.